This T cell receptor beta chain was captured by sequencing in a study of T cell responses to AZD1222 COVID-19 vaccine. Study summary: Some second doses came at about 4 weeks and others at about 12 weeks; these were pooled. Study-wide results and caveats: Unmutated variant regions reportedly attract nearly half of all spike-specific TCRs. Spike-specific TCR breadth rose after two AZD1222 doses, and depth rose as well.

Measured with immunoSEQ multiplex PCR; TCRdb has only the in-frame clones, and not every one. The sample gives about 170,000 clones, over 85% of which show up once; over 1.5% is in the top ten. CDR1 and CDR2 (germline): SGHTA, FQGNSA. Trimming took off 5 bases at V and 2 bases at J, with 11 bases between the two ends. The CDR3 spans 14 residues. Concerning this clone: Its antigen is currently unknown.

The gene calls are TRBV7-2 and TRBJ2-3; no firm D call. This TCR was recovered from an adult in good health. The source was peripheral blood, collected on day 0 of AZD1222 vaccination. The DNA of the CDR3 is TGTGCCAGCAGCCCAGGCAGGTACACAGATACGCAGTATTTT. Translation: CASSPGRYTDTQYF. The full variable domain, in which reference TRBV7-2 and TRBJ2-3 provide the parts outside the CDR3, is GAGVSQSPSNKVTEKGKDVELRCDPISGHTALYWYRQSLGQGLEFLIYFQGNSAPDKSGLPSDRFSAERTGGSVSTLTIQRTQQEDSAVYLCASSPGRYTDTQYFGPGTRLTVL.